This T cell receptor beta chain was documented in a study of OX40 agonist ivuxolimab in advanced cancers. Study at large: Melanoma, hepatocellular carcinoma, head and neck or renal cell cancer occurred in dose-escalation patients. The study, taken as a whole, reports: CD4+ T cells averaged fewer expanded clones than CD8+ T cells. Some patients who did not respond also had low normalized T-cell clonal expansion. Relatively little clonal expansion, among the lowest observed, appeared in partial responders at 0.1-3.0 mg/kg.

Only in-frame clones appear in the TCRdb table, and some are missing; sequencing was by immunoSEQ multiplex PCR. The sample consists of around 50,000 clones, over 75% of them appearing once. For this clone: Antigen specificity is unknown.

The source of this sequence is an adult with an advanced solid tumor such as melanoma, head and neck, liver or kidney cancer. Source: CD4+ or CD8+ T cells sorted from blood, taken in a trial of the OX40 agonist ivuxolimab.

CDR3 residues: CASSLVSTAGNTIYF. The CDR3 bases are TGTGCCAGCAGCTTAGTCTCGACGGCTGGAAACACCATATATTTT. This rearrangement joins TRBV7-3 to TRBJ1-3, with D hard to call. The CDR3 sequence is 15 residues long. V dropped 2 bases and J dropped 2 bases, with 10 bases sitting between them. Germline-derived CDR1 and CDR2 are SGHTA and FQGTGA.